These T cell receptor beta chains were read from a single sample in a study of shared clonotypes between healthy human individuals. Method: immunoSEQ multiplex PCR; TCRdb's copy keeps in-frame clones and lacks some. The sample has approximately 510,000 clones, about four fifths seen once; the top ten hold 10% to 15%. The specimen sequenced was PBMCs. These TCRs come from a woman aged 40 to 50 in good health. Some clones in this sample may be carry-over from other donors' samples. CDR3s include the opening cysteine and the closing phenylalanine or tryptophan. Each record gives: V gene, CDR3 protein.

V: TRBV27; CDR3: CASSRARTGRQETQYF
V: TRBV18; CDR3: CASSPSLAGGPGDTQYF
V: TRBV7-2; CDR3: CASSLDGGGKEQYF
V: TRBV18; CDR3: CASSPAGGPRELFF
V: TRBV19; CDR3: CASSQLGGAYEQYF
V: TRBV27; CDR3: CASRTNGDAGELFF
V: TRBV4-1; CDR3: CASSPIRLADEQYF
V: TRBV25-1; CDR3: CASSEYRGEASYEQYF
V: TRBV7-8; CDR3: CASSPAAGGLYEQYF
V: TRBV7-9; CDR3: CASSPRSRGYEQYF
V: TRBV6-6; CDR3: CASKVDLNTGELFF
V: TRBV6-5; CDR3: CASSPAQGPYEQYF
V: TRBV10-3; CDR3: CAISESRGGGYSNQPQHF
V: TRBV5-1; CDR3: CASSLWGELVVNEQFF
V: TRBV18; CDR3: CASSPMGKETQYF
V: TRBV28; CDR3: CASSFRGAGANVLTF
V: TRBV5-1; CDR3: CASSLGGTTASTDTQYF
V: TRBV29-1; CDR3: CSVESSAGWRDTQYF
V: TRBV29-1; CDR3: CSVRVAAMNTEAFF
V: TRBV14; CDR3: CASTGTGQVGELFF
V: TRBV5-1; CDR3: CASRPDGYNEQFF
V: TRBV5-1; CDR3: CASSFSPASTDTQYF
V: TRBV4-2; CDR3: CASSQATGAREKLFF
V: TRBV27; CDR3: CASTRDLNYNEQFF
V: TRBV10-3; CDR3: CAISGGSGELFF
V: TRBV27; CDR3: CASRSILAKNIQYF
V: TRBV2; CDR3: CVTSRRSSYNSPLHF
V: TRBV5-1; CDR3: CASSLDGPNTGELFF